Following are 6 T cell receptor beta chains from one sample sequenced in a study of T-cell reconstitution after alpha-beta-depleted transplantation in children. Preparation of the TCRbeta library involved a method that used unique molecular identifiers. TCRdb used MiXCR to reprocess the PCR reads, holding one entry per CDR3 protein. The sample lists about 580,000 distinct CDR3 sequences; 20% to 25% were seen once. The sample consisted of PBMCs, mostly from graft donor cells, taken 360 days after TCRalphabeta/CD19-depleted stem cell transplant. Receptors originate from a boy younger than two who had a stem cell transplant for acute myeloid leukemia, so the T cells may come from the graft donor.

The chain employs TRBV15 and TRBJ2-2; 7 nucleotides match TRBD1. The V gene end was trimmed by 2 bases and the J gene end by 8 bases; junction bases not matched to a gene: 11. The CDR3 length is 16 residues. Germline lookup yields CDR1 LNHNV and CDR2 YYDKDF (reference sequence). CDR3 region: CATSRHRQGITGELFF. CDR3 DNA sequence: TGTGCCACCAGCAGACATAGACAGGGAATAACTGGGGAGCTGTTTTTT.

The sample holds many counts of this clonotype. The chain has TRBV29-1 and TRBJ2-1; 8 bases are a match to TRBD1. The V gene end was trimmed by 0 bases and the J gene end by 7 bases; junction bases not matched to a gene: 2. In germline, CDR1 is SQVTM, CDR2 ANQGSEA. The CDR3 has 13 residues. The CDR3 reads CSVEEDRDNEQFF. CDR3 coding DNA: TGCAGCGTTGAAGAGGACAGGGATAATGAGCAGTTCTTC.

The table lists this clonotype with many counts. The chain combines TRBV9 with TRBJ2-3; D is tentatively TRBD1 or TRBD2 (6 bases each). V was pared by 0 bases and J by 6 bases, with 17 bases between. Germline assignment: CDR1 SGDLS and CDR2 YYNGEE. This CDR3 comprises 16 residues. For the CDR3, the DNA is TGTGCCAGCAGCGTAGAGGGGGGCCAGGCGTGGGATACGCAGTATTTT. This codes for CASSVEGGQAWDTQYF.

This clonotype was seen only a few times. The chain recombines TRBV6-1 with TRBJ1-2; 8 bases agree with TRBD1. CDR1 is MNHNS, CDR2 SASEGT, per germline. V lost 6 bases to trimming and J lost 4 bases; unmatched junction nucleotides: 7. CDR3 length: 14 amino acids. This CDR3 is CASRQGARGYGYTF. The DNA for the CDR3 is TGTGCCAGCAGGCAGGGGGCGCGGGGCTATGGCTACACCTTC.

This clonotype was detected ten times or more. The rearrangement joins TRBV15 to TRBJ2-7; 14 positions match TRBD2. Germline V gene sequence: CDR1 LNHNV, CDR2 YYDKDF (reference sequence). With V trimmed by 0 bases and J by 2 bases, 9 bases remained unmatched. This CDR3 comprises 19 residues. The CDR3 DNA follows: TGTGCCACCAGCAGAGAAGGATCTGGGACTAGCGGGGGACCCTACGAGCAGTACTTC. The encoded protein is CATSREGSGTSGGPYEQYF.

This clonotype was counted a few times. The chain joins TRBV7-2 to TRBJ2-3; TRBD2 matches 8 bases. There are 15 residues in the CDR3. V gave up 0 bases and J gave up 5 bases; unmatched junction bases: 4. Germline V gene sequence: CDR1 SGHTA, CDR2 FQGNSA. The CDR3 reads CASSLAAGEGDTQYF. Written as DNA, the CDR3 is TGTGCCAGCAGCTTAGCAGCGGGGGAAGGAGATACGCAGTATTTT.